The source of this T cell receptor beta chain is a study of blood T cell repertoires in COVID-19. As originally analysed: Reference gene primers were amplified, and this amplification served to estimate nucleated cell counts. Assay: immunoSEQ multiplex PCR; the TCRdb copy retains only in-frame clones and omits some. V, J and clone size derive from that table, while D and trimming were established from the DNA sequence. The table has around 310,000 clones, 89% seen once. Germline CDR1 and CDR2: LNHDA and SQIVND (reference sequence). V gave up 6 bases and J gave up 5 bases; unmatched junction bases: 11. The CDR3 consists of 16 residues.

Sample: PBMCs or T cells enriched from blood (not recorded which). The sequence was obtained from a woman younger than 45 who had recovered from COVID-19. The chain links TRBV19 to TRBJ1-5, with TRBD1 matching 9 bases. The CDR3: CASSGSGTGIDQPQHF. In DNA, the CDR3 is TGTGCCAGTAGCGGATCGGGGACAGGGATTGATCAGCCCCAGCATTTT.